A selection of T cell receptor beta chains follows, all from one sample in a study of blood T cell repertoires in COVID-19. Only in-frame clones appear in the TCRdb table, and some are missing; sequencing was by immunoSEQ multiplex PCR. The sample shows over 70,000 clones, approximately 80% of them seen only once. The specimen was peripheral blood. The receptors stem from a man between 65 and 85 years old with COVID-19, enrolled during active disease. CDR3s include the opening cysteine and the closing phenylalanine or tryptophan. Each record gives: V gene, D gene, J gene, clone size, CDR3 DNA, CDR3 protein. A D gene is named only where the DNA matches it firmly. Rows may omit the clone size; those that give it use once, few, many or a size class.

V gene: TRBV20-1; D gene: .; J gene: TRBJ2-7; clone size: .; CDR3 DNA: TGCAGTGCTCCTAGGGGTTACGAGCAGTACTTC; CDR3 protein: CSAPRGYEQYF
V gene: TRBV7-2; D gene: .; J gene: TRBJ1-1; clone size: .; CDR3 DNA: TGTGCCAGCAGCCCGGACTGGAACACTGAAGCTTTCTTT; CDR3 protein: CASSPDWNTEAFF
V gene: TRBV18; D gene: .; J gene: TRBJ1-2; clone size: once; CDR3 DNA: TGTGCCAGCTCATTCGAGGGTGCGAGTGGCTACACCTTC; CDR3 protein: CASSFEGASGYTF
V gene: TRBV7-2; D gene: TRBD2; J gene: TRBJ2-1; clone size: once; CDR3 DNA: TGTGCCAGCAGCTGGACTAGCGGGAACAATGAGCAGTTCTTC; CDR3 protein: CASSWTSGNNEQFF
V gene: TRBV19; D gene: .; J gene: TRBJ1-5; clone size: .; CDR3 DNA: TGTGCCATCGGGGGGCAGGGGAGTTCCATTAGCAATCAGCCCCAGCATTTT; CDR3 protein: CAIGGQGSSISNQPQHF
V gene: TRBV28; D gene: TRBD2; J gene: TRBJ2-2; clone size: .; CDR3 DNA: TGTGCCAGCAGGCCCCCTGCGGGAGGGGGGGAGCTGTTTTTT; CDR3 protein: CASRPPAGGGELFF
V gene: TRBV9; D gene: TRBD2; J gene: TRBJ2-5; clone size: .; CDR3 DNA: TGTGCCAGCAGCGCCTCGGGAGGAGAAAAGACCCAGTACTTC; CDR3 protein: CASSASGGEKTQYF
V gene: TRBV7-9; D gene: TRBD1; J gene: TRBJ2-7; clone size: .; CDR3 DNA: TGTGCCAGCAACTTGCGGGTCCGGGACAGCCTATACGAGCAGTACTTC; CDR3 protein: CASNLRVRDSLYEQYF
V gene: TRBV18; D gene: .; J gene: TRBJ1-5; clone size: once; CDR3 DNA: TGTGCCAGCTCACCAAAGGGGCTCGGCAATCAGCCCCAGCATTTT; CDR3 protein: CASSPKGLGNQPQHF
V gene: TRBV5-1; D gene: .; J gene: TRBJ1-5; clone size: .; CDR3 DNA: TGCGCCAGCAGCTTGAATCCGGGTGGCAATCAGCCCCAGCATTTT; CDR3 protein: CASSLNPGGNQPQHF
V gene: TRBV7-2; D gene: .; J gene: TRBJ2-4; clone size: few; CDR3 DNA: TGTGCCAGCAGCCCTCGATGGACTATAGCCAAAAACATTCAGTACTTC; CDR3 protein: CASSPRWTIAKNIQYF
V gene: TRBV7-2; D gene: TRBD2; J gene: TRBJ2-5; clone size: .; CDR3 DNA: TGTGCCAGCAGTCCACCAACTAGCGGGAGAACAGAGACCCAGTACTTC; CDR3 protein: CASSPPTSGRTETQYF
V gene: TRBV3-1/TRBV3-2; D gene: .; J gene: TRBJ1-3; clone size: many; CDR3 DNA: TGTGCCAGCAGCCCTGGAGTGAGTGGAAACACCATATATTTT; CDR3 protein: CASSPGVSGNTIYF
V gene: TRBV28; D gene: .; J gene: TRBJ1-2; clone size: few; CDR3 DNA: TGTGCCAGCAGTTTGAACGGGATGTCGGCTACCTATGGCTACACCTTC; CDR3 protein: CASSLNGMSATYGYTF
V gene: TRBV20-1; D gene: TRBD2; J gene: TRBJ2-7; clone size: .; CDR3 DNA: TGCAGTGCTAGTGCTGGGACTAGCGGGATCCACGAGCAGTACTTC; CDR3 protein: CSASAGTSGIHEQYF
V gene: TRBV7-2; D gene: .; J gene: TRBJ1-1; clone size: few; CDR3 DNA: TGTGCCAGCAGGAAAAACGGAGGCCTTTACACTGAAGCTTTCTTT; CDR3 protein: CASRKNGGLYTEAFF
V gene: TRBV4-3; D gene: .; J gene: TRBJ2-7; clone size: .; CDR3 DNA: TGCGCCAGCAGCCAAGACGGAAGCGGATATTCCTACGAGCAGTACTTC; CDR3 protein: CASSQDGSGYSYEQYF
V gene: TRBV5-4; D gene: .; J gene: TRBJ1-1; clone size: few; CDR3 DNA: TGTGCCAGCAGCTTGGCAGGGAACACTGAAGCTTTCTTT; CDR3 protein: CASSLAGNTEAFF
V gene: TRBV27; D gene: TRBD1; J gene: TRBJ1-6; clone size: .; CDR3 DNA: TGTGCCAGCAGTTTATTAGCCCGACAGGGGCATAGGTCACCCCTCCACTTT; CDR3 protein: CASSLLARQGHRSPLHF
V gene: TRBV19; D gene: TRBD1; J gene: TRBJ1-1; clone size: .; CDR3 DNA: TGTGCCAGTAGTATCAGACAGGGGTGGACTGAAGCTTTCTTT; CDR3 protein: CASSIRQGWTEAFF
V gene: TRBV1; D gene: .; J gene: TRBJ1-1; clone size: .; CDR3 DNA: TGCACCAGCAGCCAAGGGGGCCGGGCGAACACTGAAGCTTTCTTT; CDR3 protein: CTSSQGGRANTEAFF
V gene: TRBV28; D gene: TRBD1; J gene: TRBJ1-2; clone size: once; CDR3 DNA: TGTGCCAGCAGTCCAGCCGTGGGACAGGGAAGGAAGGGTGGCTACACCTTC; CDR3 protein: CASSPAVGQGRKGGYTF
V gene: TRBV10-3; D gene: TRBD1; J gene: TRBJ1-2; clone size: .; CDR3 DNA: TGTGCCATCAGTAGAGAGACAGGGGGTGGGGCTGACACCTTC; CDR3 protein: CAISRETGGGADTF
V gene: TRBV21-1; D gene: .; J gene: TRBJ2-7; clone size: .; CDR3 DNA: TGTGCCAGCAGCAAAGAACAAGCGCGTGAGCAGTACTTC; CDR3 protein: CASSKEQAREQYF
V gene: TRBV27; D gene: TRBD2; J gene: TRBJ2-2; clone size: few; CDR3 DNA: TGTGCCAGCAGCCTTGACGGATTCGGGGGGACCGGGGAGCTGTTTTTT; CDR3 protein: CASSLDGFGGTGELFF
V gene: TRBV6-2/TRBV6-3; D gene: .; J gene: TRBJ1-6; clone size: .; CDR3 DNA: TGTGCCAGCAGTGACTTGAAGCGGGGATTAGCACCTTCACCCCTCCACTTT; CDR3 protein: CASSDLKRGLAPSPLHF
V gene: TRBV29-1; D gene: TRBD1; J gene: TRBJ1-3; clone size: .; CDR3 DNA: TGCAGCGTTCACAGGGGTTCCACTGGAAACACCATATATTTT; CDR3 protein: CSVHRGSTGNTIYF
V gene: TRBV4-1; D gene: .; J gene: TRBJ1-3; clone size: .; CDR3 DNA: TGCGCCAGCAGCCCTCTCCCAGGGGTTAGGGACACCATATATTTT; CDR3 protein: CASSPLPGVRDTIYF
V gene: TRBV5-1; D gene: TRBD2; J gene: TRBJ2-7; clone size: once; CDR3 DNA: TGCGCCAGCAGCGGGGCCGGGACTAGCCCCTACGAGCAGTACTTC; CDR3 protein: CASSGAGTSPYEQYF
V gene: TRBV7-3; D gene: TRBD2; J gene: TRBJ2-1; clone size: .; CDR3 DNA: TGTGCCAGCAGCTTAAGCGGGAGGGCGGGTAGTGAGCAGTTCTTC; CDR3 protein: CASSLSGRAGSEQFF
V gene: TRBV27; D gene: .; J gene: TRBJ2-5; clone size: .; CDR3 DNA: TGTGCCAGCAGTTCCTCCCCTAGCACCGGGAGCATGGAGACCCAGTACTTC; CDR3 protein: CASSSSPSTGSMETQYF
V gene: TRBV7-9; D gene: TRBD1; J gene: TRBJ2-7; clone size: .; CDR3 DNA: TGTGCCAGCAGCTTGGGACAGGGGTCCAACGAGCAGTACTTC; CDR3 protein: CASSLGQGSNEQYF
V gene: TRBV27; D gene: .; J gene: TRBJ1-4; clone size: .; CDR3 DNA: TGTGCCAGCAGTGGGGCCATTTGGGGAAGCCATGAAAAACTGTTTTTT; CDR3 protein: CASSGAIWGSHEKLFF
V gene: TRBV28; D gene: TRBD1; J gene: TRBJ1-5; clone size: once; CDR3 DNA: TGTGCCAGCAGTTTAAGGACAGGGGGGTTCCAGCCCCAGCATTTT; CDR3 protein: CASSLRTGGFQPQHF
V gene: TRBV11-2; D gene: .; J gene: TRBJ2-1; clone size: .; CDR3 DNA: TGTGCCAGCAGCTTAGAACGGGAACCCGCCTACAATGAGCAGTTCTTC; CDR3 protein: CASSLEREPAYNEQFF
V gene: TRBV27; D gene: TRBD2; J gene: TRBJ2-1; clone size: .; CDR3 DNA: TGTGCCAGCAGTTTCCTCCTGACTAGCGGGATCGGTAATGAGCAGTTCTTC; CDR3 protein: CASSFLLTSGIGNEQFF
V gene: TRBV28; D gene: .; J gene: TRBJ1-3; clone size: few; CDR3 DNA: TGTGCCAGCAGTTTGGAAGCGAACTCTGGAAACACCATATATTTT; CDR3 protein: CASSLEANSGNTIYF
V gene: TRBV6-6; D gene: TRBD1; J gene: TRBJ1-5; clone size: once; CDR3 DNA: TGTGCCAGCAGTCGATCAGGGGGTGGTAGGAGCAATCAGCCCCAGCATTTT; CDR3 protein: CASSRSGGGRSNQPQHF
V gene: TRBV21-1; D gene: .; J gene: TRBJ1-4; clone size: .; CDR3 DNA: TGTGCCAGCAGCAAAGTTTGTGGTAGGGGTTCGGAGGAAAAACTGTTTTTT; CDR3 protein: CASSKVCGRGSEEKLFF
V gene: TRBV7-2; D gene: .; J gene: TRBJ1-5; clone size: .; CDR3 DNA: TGTGCCAGCAGCCCTTTACTTCATCAGCCCCAGCATTTT; CDR3 protein: CASSPLLHQPQHF